This TCR beta chain was obtained from a study of lymphopenia after photon versus proton radiotherapy. Points from the study as a whole: Proton therapy kept repertoires fairly stable, unlike photons, which gained effector/memory cells. Post-nadir diversity loss with photons came from oligoclonal expansion, particularly CD8+ Temra cells. Survival link was tested only in deceased patients; proton benefit remains a possibility. Post-nadir TCR diversity decline inversely tracked overall survival among those who died.

Sequencing was performed with immunoSEQ multiplex PCR; in TCRdb, only in-frame clones are kept and a portion is missing. The sample carries under 80,000 clones, around 85% recorded once. V gave up 6 bases and J gave up 3 bases, with 14 bases separating them. Germline-derived CDR1 and CDR2 are MNHNS and SASEGT. CDR3 length equals 14 residues. Notes on this clone: Its antigen is undetermined.

The TCR comes from a man aged 35 to 55 with gastric cancer. The rearrangement links TRBV6-1 to TRBJ1-2; D perhaps matches TRBD1 (5 bases). Here the sequenced sample was peripheral blood, taken from a patient treated with photon-based radiotherapy. The CDR3 reads CASRGGSVDYGYTF. CDR3 nucleotide sequence: TGTGCCAGCAGGGGGGGGAGTGTGGACTATGGCTACACCTTC.